This T cell receptor beta chain is from a study of T cell repertoires in cytomegalovirus infection. Study-wide context: Public TCR beta signatures marked donors with CMV infection and the matching HLA.

TCRdb passed the reads through MiXCR, listing each CDR3 protein once. The sample yields 900,000 to 950,000 distinct CDR3 sequences, approximately 31% seen once. A word on this clonotype: What it recognizes is unknown.

The CDR3 spans 14 residues. Germline loops: CDR1 SGHAT, CDR2 FQDESV (reference sequence). Trimming cost V 2 bases and J 4 bases, with 11 bases left between them. The chain recombines TRBV11-1 with TRBJ2-5; D unclear. The TCR originated in a human donor in good health (CMV status not recorded). Some clones in this sample may be carry-over from other donors' samples. The specimen was cultured CD8+ T cells from PBMCs, collected from culture after CMV antigen stimulation. The CDR3 nucleotides read TGTGCCAGCAGCTTAATTGTCCCCGGAGAGACCCAGTACTTC. Its protein product is CASSLIVPGETQYF.